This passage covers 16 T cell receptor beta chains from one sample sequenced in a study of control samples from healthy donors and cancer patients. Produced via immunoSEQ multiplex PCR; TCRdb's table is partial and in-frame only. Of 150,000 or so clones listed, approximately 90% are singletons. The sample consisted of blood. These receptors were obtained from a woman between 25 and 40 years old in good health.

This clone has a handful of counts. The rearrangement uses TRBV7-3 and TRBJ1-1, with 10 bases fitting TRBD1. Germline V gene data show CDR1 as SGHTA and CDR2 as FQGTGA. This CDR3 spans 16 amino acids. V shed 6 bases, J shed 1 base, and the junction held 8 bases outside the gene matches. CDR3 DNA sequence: TGTGCCAGCAGGTCGACAGGGGGCGCAAGGAACACTGAAGCTTTCTTT. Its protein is CASRSTGGARNTEAFF.

The chain's CDR3 is CASSPQTGTSGNTIYF. Written as DNA, the CDR3 is TGTGCCAGCAGCCCCCAGACAGGAACCTCTGGAAACACCATATATTTT. J is TRBJ1-3 and V is TRBV11-2, with a tentative D call TRBD1 (6 bases). This CDR3 region has 16 residues. Per germline, CDR1 SGHAT and CDR2 FQNNGV. The germline V and J ends were trimmed by 5 bases and 0 bases, with 14 bases remaining between them.

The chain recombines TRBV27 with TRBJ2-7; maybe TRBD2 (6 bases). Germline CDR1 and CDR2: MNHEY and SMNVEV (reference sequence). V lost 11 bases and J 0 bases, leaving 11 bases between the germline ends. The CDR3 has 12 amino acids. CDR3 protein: CAAGRVSYEQYF. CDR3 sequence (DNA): TGTGCCGCGGGGCGGGTCTCCTACGAGCAGTACTTC.

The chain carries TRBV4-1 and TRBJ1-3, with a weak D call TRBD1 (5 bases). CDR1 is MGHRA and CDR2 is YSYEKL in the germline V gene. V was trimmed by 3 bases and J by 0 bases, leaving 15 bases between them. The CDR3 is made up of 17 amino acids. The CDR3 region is CASSQGFGAYSGNTIYF. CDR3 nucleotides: TGCGCCAGCAGCCAGGGATTTGGGGCCTACTCTGGAAACACCATATATTTT.

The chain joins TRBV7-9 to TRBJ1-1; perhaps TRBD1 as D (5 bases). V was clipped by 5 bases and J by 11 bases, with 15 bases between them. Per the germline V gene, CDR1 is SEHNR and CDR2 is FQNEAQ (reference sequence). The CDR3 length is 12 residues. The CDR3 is CASSGGWDGAFF. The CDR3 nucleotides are TGTGCCAGCAGCGGGGGATGGGATGGGGCTTTCTTT.

CDR3 residues: CASSLSLSPGTDTQYF. CDR3 nucleotide sequence: TGTGCCAGCAGCTTGAGTCTTTCGCCGGGCACAGATACGCAGTATTTT. The chain employs TRBV5-5 and TRBJ2-3; D is ambiguous. This CDR3 spans 16 amino acids. Trimming removed 1 base at V and 1 base at J, with 13 bases between. Germline V gene lookup returns CDR1 SGHKS and CDR2 YYEKEE (reference sequence). Using reference TRBV5-5 and TRBJ2-3 for the parts outside the CDR3, the full variable domain is DAGVTQSPTHLIKTRGQQVTLRCSPISGHKSVSWYQQVLGQGPQFIFQYYEKEERGRGNFPDRFSARQFPNYSSELNVNALLLGDSALYLCASSLSLSPGTDTQYFGPGTRLTVL.

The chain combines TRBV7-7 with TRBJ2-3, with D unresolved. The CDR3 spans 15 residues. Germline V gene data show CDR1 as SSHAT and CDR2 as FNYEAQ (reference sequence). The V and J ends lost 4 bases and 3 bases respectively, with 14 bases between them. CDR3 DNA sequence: TGTGCCAGCAGCTATTCTCCCTACGGAACAGATACGCAGTATTTT. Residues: CASSYSPYGTDTQYF.

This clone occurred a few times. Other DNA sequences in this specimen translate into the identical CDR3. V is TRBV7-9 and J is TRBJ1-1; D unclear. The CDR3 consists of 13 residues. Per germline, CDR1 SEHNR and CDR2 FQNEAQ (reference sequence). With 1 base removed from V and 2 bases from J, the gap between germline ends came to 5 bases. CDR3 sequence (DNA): TGTGCCAGCAGCTTAGACTTTAACACTGAAGCTTTCTTT. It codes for CASSLDFNTEAFF.

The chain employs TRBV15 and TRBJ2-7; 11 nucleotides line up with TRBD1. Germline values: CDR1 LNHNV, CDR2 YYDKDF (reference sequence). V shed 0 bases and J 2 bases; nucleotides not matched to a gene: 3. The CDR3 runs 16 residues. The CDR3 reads CATSRDLGQGAYEQYF. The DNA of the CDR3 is TGTGCCACCAGCAGAGATTTGGGACAGGGGGCCTACGAGCAGTACTTC.

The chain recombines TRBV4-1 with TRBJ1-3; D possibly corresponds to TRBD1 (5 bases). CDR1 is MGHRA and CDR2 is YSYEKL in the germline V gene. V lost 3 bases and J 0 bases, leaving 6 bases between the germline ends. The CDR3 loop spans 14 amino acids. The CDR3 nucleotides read TGCGCCAGCAGCCAGGGGGACTCTGGAAACACCATATATTTT. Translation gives CASSQGDSGNTIYF.

The CDR3: CASSEVAPTGGPTDTQYF. The CDR3, as DNA: TGTGCCAGCAGTGAAGTGGCCCCGACAGGGGGCCCCACAGATACGCAGTATTTT. This chain connects TRBV6-1 to TRBJ2-3; the match to TRBD1 covers 10 bases. Looked up from germline, CDR1 is MNHNS and CDR2 is SASEGT. The V and J ends lost 1 base and 2 bases, in that order; junction bases with no gene match: 9. The CDR3 runs to 18 residues.

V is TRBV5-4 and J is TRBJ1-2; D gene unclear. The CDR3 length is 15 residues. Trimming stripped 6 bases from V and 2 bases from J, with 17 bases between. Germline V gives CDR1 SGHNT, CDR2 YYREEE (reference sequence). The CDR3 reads CASTFSSGRNYGYTF. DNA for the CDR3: TGTGCCAGCACCTTCTCTTCTGGACGAAACTATGGCTACACCTTC.

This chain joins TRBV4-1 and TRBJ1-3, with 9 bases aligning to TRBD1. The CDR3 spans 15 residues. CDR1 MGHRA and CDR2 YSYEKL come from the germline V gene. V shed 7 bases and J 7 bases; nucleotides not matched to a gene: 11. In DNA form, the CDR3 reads TGCGCCAGCACCACGGCCGGGACAGGGAGGAACACCATATATTTT. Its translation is CASTTAGTGRNTIYF.

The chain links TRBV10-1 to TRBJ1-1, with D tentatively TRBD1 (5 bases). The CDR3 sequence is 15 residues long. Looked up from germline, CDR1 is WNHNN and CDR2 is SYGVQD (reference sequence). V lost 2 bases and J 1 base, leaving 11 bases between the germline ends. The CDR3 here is CASSEERGWNTEAFF. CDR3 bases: TGCGCCAGCAGTGAGGAAAGGGGCTGGAACACTGAAGCTTTCTTT.

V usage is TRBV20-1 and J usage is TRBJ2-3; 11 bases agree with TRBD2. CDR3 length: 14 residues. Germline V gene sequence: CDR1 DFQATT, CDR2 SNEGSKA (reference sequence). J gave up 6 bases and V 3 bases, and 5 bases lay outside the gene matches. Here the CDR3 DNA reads TGCAGTGCTAGTCTAGCGGGAGGATCCGATACGCAGTATTTT. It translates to CSASLAGGSDTQYF.

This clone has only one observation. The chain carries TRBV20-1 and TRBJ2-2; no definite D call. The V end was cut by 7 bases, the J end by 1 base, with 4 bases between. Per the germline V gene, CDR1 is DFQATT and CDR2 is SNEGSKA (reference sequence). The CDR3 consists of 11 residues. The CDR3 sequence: CSGENTGELFF. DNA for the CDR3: TGCAGTGGGGAGAACACCGGGGAGCTGTTTTTT.